Presented here are 9 T cell receptor beta chains from one specimen sequenced in a study of cytomegalovirus exposure and HLA in healthy donors. The PCR used 60 Vbeta and 13 Jbeta primers. Some clones are missing from TCRdb's copy, which holds only in-frame ones; the method was immunoSEQ multiplex PCR. This table has more than 95,000 clones, 75% to 85% appearing once. The sequenced sample was PBMCs. The receptor source for this set is a man aged 25 to 40 in good health and CMV-seronegative.

This clone was counted once. The chain joins TRBV29-1 to TRBJ2-3; D may be TRBD1 (6 bases). Trimming cost V 6 bases and J 8 bases, with 15 bases left between them. CDR1 SQVTM and CDR2 ANQGSEA come from the germline V gene. CDR3 length equals 12 residues. The DNA of the CDR3 is TGCAGCGTCGAAACAGGGATGGTTACGCAGTATTTT. This gives the protein CSVETGMVTQYF.

This clone came up once. V is TRBV7-2 and J is TRBJ2-3; maybe TRBD1 (5 bases). The CDR3 sequence is 14 residues long. V was clipped by 1 base and J by 4 bases, with 9 bases between them. Germline V lookup: CDR1 SGHTA, CDR2 FQGNSA. The CDR3 loop is CASSLVRVSDTQYF. Written as DNA, the CDR3 is TGTGCCAGCAGCTTAGTCAGGGTTTCAGATACGCAGTATTTT.

The V call is TRBV10-3, the J call TRBJ1-4; 7 bases map to TRBD1. There are 15 residues in the CDR3. Trimming at V came to 0 bases and at J to 7 bases, leaving 5 bases not matched to a gene. From germline, CDR1 is ENHRY and CDR2 SYGVKD. DNA of the CDR3: TGTGCCATCAGTGAGTCGATTACAGGGGTTGAAAAACTGTTTTTT. As protein: CAISESITGVEKLFF.

V is TRBV5-1 and J is TRBJ2-7; 9 bases fit TRBD1. Germline V gene lookup returns CDR1 SGHRS and CDR2 YFSETQ. The length of the CDR3 is 14 residues. V lost 4 bases to trimming and J lost 1 base; unmatched junction nucleotides: 3. Here the CDR3 DNA reads TGCGCCAGCAGCCCGGGACAGGGTTCCTACGAGCAGTACTTC. Amino acids: CASSPGQGSYEQYF.

The gene calls are TRBV28 and TRBJ2-1; D is perhaps TRBD2 (5 bases). In germline, CDR1 is MDHEN, CDR2 SYDVKM. The ends were cut back, 5 bases at V and 12 bases at J, with 20 bases in the middle. The CDR3 length is 14 residues. The CDR3 loop reads CASSPLDSPSAQFF. Written as DNA, the CDR3 is TGTGCCAGCAGTCCTCTGGACTCCCCGTCCGCGCAGTTCTTC.

The chain's CDR3 is CSVQPTGGETGELFF. The DNA of the CDR3 is TGCAGCGTCCAACCGACAGGGGGCGAGACCGGGGAGCTGTTTTTT. The V and J genes are TRBV29-1 and TRBJ2-2; 10 positions match TRBD1. CDR1 is SQVTM and CDR2 is ANQGSEA in the germline V gene. CDR3 length: 15 amino acids. The ends lost 6 bases at V and 5 bases at J; junction bases unmatched: 9.

CDR3 sequence reads: CASSDGAYNEQFF. The CDR3 coding sequence is TGTGCCAGCAGTGACGGGGCCTACAATGAGCAGTTCTTC. The gene calls are TRBV5-6 and TRBJ2-1; maybe TRBD2 (5 bases). With 5 bases removed from V and 2 bases from J, the gap between germline ends came to 8 bases. CDR1 is SGHDT and CDR2 is YYEEEE in the germline V gene. CDR3 length equals 13 residues.

The gene calls are TRBV27 and TRBJ1-4, with D possibly being TRBD1 (5 bases). This CDR3 region has 13 residues. CDR1 and CDR2 (germline): MNHEY, SMNVEV (reference sequence). V was trimmed by 3 bases and J by 7 bases, leaving 9 bases between them. CDR3 nucleotide sequence: TGTGCCAGCAGTTTTTTAGGGGCTGAAAAACTGTTTTTT. Translating gives CASSFLGAEKLFF.

The chain carries TRBV7-2 and TRBJ2-3, with D perhaps TRBD2 (6 bases). V shed 0 bases and J shed 8 bases, with 15 bases lying between them. CDR1 and CDR2 from the germline V gene are SGHTA and FQGNSA. This CDR3 has 15 residues. The CDR3 nucleotides read TGTGCCAGCAGCTTAGCCCCTTCACTAGCCGGTACGCAGTATTTT. Translation: CASSLAPSLAGTQYF.